Listed here are 5 T cell receptor beta chains from one sample, sequenced in a study of graft-versus-host responses after intestinal transplantation. Antigens for these TCRs are unknown. Some clones are missing from TCRdb's copy, which holds only in-frame ones; the method was immunoSEQ multiplex PCR. This table holds about 89,000 clones, around 90% found once. Sequences were derived from unstimulated CD4+ T cells sorted from spleen or lymph node cells, sampled before intestinal transplant. Receptors were obtained from a human donor who received an intestinal transplant.

The V and J genes are TRBV5-6 and TRBJ1-2; 7 positions match TRBD1. The CDR3 is 15 amino acids. V lost 0 bases to trimming and J lost 1 base; unmatched junction nucleotides: 3. Germline CDR1 SGHDT, CDR2 YYEEEE. CDR3 loop: CASSLVQGGNYGYTF. CDR3 nucleotides: TGTGCCAGCAGCTTGGTGCAGGGGGGTAACTATGGCTACACCTTC.

V gene TRBV4-1 combines with J gene TRBJ1-2; the D is unclear. Trimming removed 5 bases from V and 3 bases from J, with 10 bases in between. This CDR3 comprises 13 residues. Per germline, CDR1 MGHRA and CDR2 YSYEKL. The DNA for the CDR3 is TGCGCCAGCAGCAGAGGGAGTGACTATGGCTACACCTTC. Amino acids: CASSRGSDYGYTF.

The genes are TRBV2 and TRBJ1-5; TRBD1 matches 8 bases. The CDR3 runs 15 residues. Unmatched junction bases numbered 5, after V lost 4 bases and J lost 3 bases. Germline lookup yields CDR1 SNHLY and CDR2 FYNNEI. Written as DNA, the CDR3 is TGTGCCAGCAGTGGATTGACAGGGGTCAATCAGCCCCAGCATTTT. This sequence encodes CASSGLTGVNQPQHF.

V is TRBV28 and J is TRBJ2-7; D might be TRBD1 or TRBD2, each matching 5 bases. This CDR3 is 15 amino acids long. Germline assignment: CDR1 MDHEN and CDR2 SYDVKM. Trimming shortened V by 8 bases and J by 0 bases, and 17 bases separated the two germline ends. The CDR3 reads CASLPGAASSYEQYF. In DNA, the CDR3 is TGTGCCAGCTTACCCGGGGCTGCGAGCTCCTACGAGCAGTACTTC. Filled out from reference TRBV28 and TRBJ2-7, the complete variable domain reads DVKVTQSSRYLVKRTGEKVFLECVQDMDHENMFWYRQDPGLGLRLIYFSYDVKMKEKGDIPEGYSVSREKKERFSLILESASTNQTSMYLCASLPGAASSYEQYFGPGTRLTVT.

This chain links TRBV10-3 with TRBJ2-3; 7 bases map to TRBD2. The germline V gene encodes CDR1 ENHRY and CDR2 SYGVKD. V dropped 8 bases and J dropped 4; count of bases not matched to a gene: 0. The CDR3 consists of 11 residues. The CDR3, as DNA: TGTGCCATCGGGGGGGCAGATACGCAGTATTTT. This codes for CAIGGADTQYF.